Shown below are 3 T cell receptor beta chains from a single sample sequenced in a study of tumor-infiltrating lymphocytes in primary liver carcinoma. Co-extraction yielded RNA and DNA from around 20-30 mg of unsorted bulk tissue. TCR beta cDNA came from around 500 ng total RNA, primed with a constant-region primer. Libraries for TCR beta were built through three nested multiplex PCR rounds, which together made up a slightly modified ARM-PCR procedure. Two initial PCR rounds of around 10 cycles each paired TRBV1-TRBV30 forward primers with a C-beta reverse primer. Each CDR3 protein is one row after TCRdb ran MiXCR on the multiplex PCR reads. The data contain more than 55,000 distinct CDR3 sequences, about three quarters of them singletons. The sequenced sample was liver tumor tissue from sampling region 2. Subset defined: tumor region T2, inferior pole. The source of these receptors is a middle-aged man with primary liver carcinoma and hepatitis B virus infection.

Points on this clonotype: One end of the junction fails to match germline, which may point to a read error. The chain recombines TRBV12-3 or TRBV12-4 with TRBJ2-2; D possibly corresponds to TRBD2 (6 bases). This CDR3 has 14 amino acids. The CDR3 sequence: CASKTTGVTGELFF. The CDR3 nucleotides are TGTGCTAGCAAAACTACGGGAGTAACCGGGGAGCTGTTTTTT.

The chain carries TRBV29-1 and TRBJ1-1, with 10 bases aligning to TRBD1. V was pared by 6 bases and J by 3 bases, with 10 bases of the junction left unmatched. The CDR3 runs to 15 residues. Germline CDR1 is SQVTM and CDR2 is ANQGSEA. The CDR3 coding sequence is TGCAGCGTGACAGGGGGCCTCCTCCTGGACACTGAAGCTTTCTTT. As protein: CSVTGGLLLDTEAFF.

Concerning this clonotype itself: At one end, the junction sequence differs from germline, possibly due to a read error. J is TRBJ1-2 and V is TRBV10-2; tentatively, D is TRBD1 (5 bases). Per germline, CDR1 WSHSY and CDR2 SAAADI. CDR3 length: 21 amino acids. In DNA, the CDR3 is TGCACCAGCAGTGAGGGCTTACTGTCGGGGGGTAGCCGAAGATTGGGTTATGGCTACACCTTC. Its protein product is CTSSEGLLSGGSRRLGYGYTF.